Each of the 8 T cell receptor beta chains below was sequenced from the same sample in a study of blood T cell repertoires in COVID-19. The protocol was immunoSEQ multiplex PCR, while the TCRdb copy is restricted to in-frame clones and leaves out a portion. The table includes about 330,000 clones, roughly 87% detected once. The sequencing sample was made of peripheral blood. These receptors all come from a man aged 30 to 39 with COVID-19, enrolled during active disease.

The chain is built from TRBV6-4 and TRBJ1-1; TRBD1 matches at 9 bases. Germline V gene data show CDR1 as MRHNA and CDR2 as SNTAGT. V trimming: 6 bases; J trimming: 5 bases; junction bases outside the gene matches: 7. The CDR3 extends over 14 amino acids. The CDR3 reads CASSPTGGLTEAFF. The CDR3 DNA is TGTGCCAGCAGCCCGACAGGGGGTTTGACTGAAGCTTTCTTT.

The V call is TRBV4-3, the J call TRBJ1-1; D is unresolved. The CDR3 runs to 13 residues. V was trimmed by 4 bases and J by 3 bases, leaving 9 bases between them. Germline assignment: CDR1 LGHNA and CDR2 YSLEER. CDR3 residues: CASSRYGDTEAFF. In DNA form, the CDR3 reads TGCGCCAGCAGCCGATACGGGGACACTGAAGCTTTCTTT.

The chain is built from TRBV12-3 or TRBV12-4 and TRBJ2-5; D gene uncertain. V dropped 5 bases and J dropped 5 bases, with 6 bases sitting between them. The CDR3 totals 11 residues. The CDR3 nucleotides read TGTGCCAGCAGTCCTCGGGAGACCCAGTACTTC. It codes for CASSPRETQYF.

In this sample, this clone turned up once. This chain connects TRBV4-2 to TRBJ2-3; 14 bases are a match to TRBD2. The junction had 4 bases not matched to a gene; V was cut back by 1 base and J by 4 bases. The CDR3 is made up of 17 amino acids. CDR1 and CDR2 (germline): LGHNA, YNFKEQ. The CDR3 DNA is TGTGCCAGCAGCCAAGGGACTAGCGGGAGGAAAGCAGATACGCAGTATTTT. This codes for CASSQGTSGRKADTQYF.

The chain has TRBV11-3 and TRBJ2-7; 7 bases are shared with TRBD1. The CDR3 is 13 amino acids. J gave up 1 base and V 6 bases, and 3 bases lay outside the gene matches. CDR1 and CDR2 from the germline V gene are SGHNT and YENEEA. CDR3 sequence (DNA): TGTGCCAGCAGACCGACAGGGTCCTACGAGCAGTACTTC. Translation: CASRPTGSYEQYF.

This chain links TRBV4-3 with TRBJ2-1, with 10 bases lining up with TRBD1. CDR1 is LGHNA, CDR2 YSLEER, per germline. There are 17 residues in the CDR3. J lost 2 bases, V lost 0 bases, and 4 bases had no gene match. As DNA, the CDR3 is TGCGCCAGCAGCCAAGATGGAGGACAGGGGGCCTACAATGAGCAGTTCTTC. It is translated as CASSQDGGQGAYNEQFF.

Concerning this clone: The sample holds other DNA sequences that translate to the same CDR3. The gene calls are TRBV11-2 and TRBJ2-3, with no clear D. Germline CDR1 is SGHAT and CDR2 is FQNNGV. The CDR3 is 12 amino acids. Deletions cut 1 base from V and 7 bases from J, with 6 bases between. The CDR3 region has the DNA TGTGCCAGCAGCTTAGGTACATATACGCAGTATTTT. It yields the protein CASSLGTYTQYF.

V usage is TRBV6-2 or TRBV6-3 and J usage is TRBJ1-2; a possible D gene is TRBD1 (5 bases). CDR3 length equals 15 residues. CDR1 and CDR2 from the germline V gene are MNHEY and SVGEGT. Trimming took 5 bases from V and 8 from J, leaving 21 bases between them. The CDR3 nucleotides read TGTGCCAGCAGTGTGAACGCGGCAGGGATCTTGGGCTACACCTTC. Protein: CASSVNAAGILGYTF.